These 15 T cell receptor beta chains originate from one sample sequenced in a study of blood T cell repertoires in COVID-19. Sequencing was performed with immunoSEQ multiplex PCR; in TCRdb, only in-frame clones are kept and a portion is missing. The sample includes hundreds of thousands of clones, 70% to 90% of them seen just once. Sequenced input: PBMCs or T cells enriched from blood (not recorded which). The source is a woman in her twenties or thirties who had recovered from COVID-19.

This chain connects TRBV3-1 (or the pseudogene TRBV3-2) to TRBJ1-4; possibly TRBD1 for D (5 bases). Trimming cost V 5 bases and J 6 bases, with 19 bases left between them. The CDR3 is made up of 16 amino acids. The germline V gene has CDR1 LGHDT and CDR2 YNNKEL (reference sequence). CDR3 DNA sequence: TGTGCCAGCAGCGCCTCTACCGGGACGGGGGATGAAAAACTGTTTTTT. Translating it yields CASSASTGTGDEKLFF.

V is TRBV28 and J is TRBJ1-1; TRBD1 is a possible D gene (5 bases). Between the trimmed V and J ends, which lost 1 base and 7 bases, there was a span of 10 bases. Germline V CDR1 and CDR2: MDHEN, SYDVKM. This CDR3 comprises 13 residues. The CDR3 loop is CASSLLPQGEAFF. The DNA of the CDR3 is TGTGCCAGCAGTTTATTACCCCAGGGTGAAGCTTTCTTT.

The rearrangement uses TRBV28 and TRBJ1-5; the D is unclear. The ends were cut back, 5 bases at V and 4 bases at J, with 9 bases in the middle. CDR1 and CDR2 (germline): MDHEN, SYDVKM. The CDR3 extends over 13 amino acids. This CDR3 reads CASSRTVNQPQHF. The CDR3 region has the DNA TGTGCCAGCAGTAGGACTGTAAATCAGCCCCAGCATTTT.

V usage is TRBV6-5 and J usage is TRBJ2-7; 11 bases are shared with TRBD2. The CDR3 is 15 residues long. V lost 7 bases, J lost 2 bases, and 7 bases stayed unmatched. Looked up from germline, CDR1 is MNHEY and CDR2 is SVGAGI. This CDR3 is CASIIGTSGAYEQYF. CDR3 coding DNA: TGTGCCAGCATCATTGGGACTAGCGGAGCCTACGAGCAGTACTTC.

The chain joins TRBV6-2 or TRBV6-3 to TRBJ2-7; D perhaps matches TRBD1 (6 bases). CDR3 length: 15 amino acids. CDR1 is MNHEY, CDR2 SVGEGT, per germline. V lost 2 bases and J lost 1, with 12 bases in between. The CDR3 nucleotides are TGTGCCAGCAGTTACCTCAAGGGGGTGTCCTACGAGCAGTACTTC. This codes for CASSYLKGVSYEQYF.

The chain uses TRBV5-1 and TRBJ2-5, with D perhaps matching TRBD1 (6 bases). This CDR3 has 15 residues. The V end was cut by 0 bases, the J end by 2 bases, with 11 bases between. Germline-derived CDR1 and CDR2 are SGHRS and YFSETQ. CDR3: CASSLAPTGQETQYF. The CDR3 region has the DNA TGCGCCAGCAGCTTGGCCCCCACAGGGCAAGAGACCCAGTACTTC. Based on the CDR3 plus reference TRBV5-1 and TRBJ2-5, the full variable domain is KAGVTQTPRYLIKTRGQQVTLSCSPISGHRSVSWYQQTPGQGLQFLFEYFSETQRNKGNFPGRFSGRQFSNSRSEMNVSTLELGDSALYLCASSLAPTGQETQYFGPGTRLLVL.

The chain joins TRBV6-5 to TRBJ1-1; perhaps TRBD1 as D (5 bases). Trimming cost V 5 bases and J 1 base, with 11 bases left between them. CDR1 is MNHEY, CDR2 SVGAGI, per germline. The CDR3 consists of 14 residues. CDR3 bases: TGTGCCAGCAGTCAACACGGGGGGAACACTGAAGCTTTCTTT. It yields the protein CASSQHGGNTEAFF.

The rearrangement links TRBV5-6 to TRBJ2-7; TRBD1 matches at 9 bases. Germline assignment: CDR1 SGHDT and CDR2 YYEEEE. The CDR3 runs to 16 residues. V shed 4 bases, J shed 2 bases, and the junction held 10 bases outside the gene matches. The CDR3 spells CASSATDRGPTYEQYF. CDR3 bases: TGTGCCAGCAGCGCGACGGACAGGGGACCGACCTACGAGCAGTACTTC.

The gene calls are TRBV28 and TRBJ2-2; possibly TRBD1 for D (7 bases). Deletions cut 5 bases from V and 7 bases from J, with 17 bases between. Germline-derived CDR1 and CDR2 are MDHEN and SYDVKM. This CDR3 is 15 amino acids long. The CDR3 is CASSPRQGGGGELFF. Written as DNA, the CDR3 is TGTGCCAGCAGTCCTCGACAGGGAGGAGGCGGGGAGCTGTTTTTT.

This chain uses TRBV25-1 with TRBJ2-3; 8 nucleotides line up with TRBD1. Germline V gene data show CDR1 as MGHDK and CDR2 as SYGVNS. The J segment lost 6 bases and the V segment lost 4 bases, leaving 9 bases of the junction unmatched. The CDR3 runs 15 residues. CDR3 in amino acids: CASSGTGLGRDTQYF. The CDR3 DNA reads TGTGCCAGCAGTGGGACAGGGCTGGGTCGGGATACGCAGTATTTT.

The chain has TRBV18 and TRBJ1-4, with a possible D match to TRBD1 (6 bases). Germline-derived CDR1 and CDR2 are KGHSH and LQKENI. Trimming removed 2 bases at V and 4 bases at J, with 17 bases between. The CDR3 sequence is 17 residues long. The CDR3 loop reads CASSPMGHTLNNEKLFF. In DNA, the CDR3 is TGTGCCAGCTCACCAATGGGACATACCCTCAATAATGAAAAACTGTTTTTT.

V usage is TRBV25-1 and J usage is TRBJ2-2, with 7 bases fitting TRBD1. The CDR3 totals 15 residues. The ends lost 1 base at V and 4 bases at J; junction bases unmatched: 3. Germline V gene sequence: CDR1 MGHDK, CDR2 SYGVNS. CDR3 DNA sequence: TGTGCCAGCAGTGAATGGACAGGCGCCACCGGGGAGCTGTTTTTT. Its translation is CASSEWTGATGELFF.

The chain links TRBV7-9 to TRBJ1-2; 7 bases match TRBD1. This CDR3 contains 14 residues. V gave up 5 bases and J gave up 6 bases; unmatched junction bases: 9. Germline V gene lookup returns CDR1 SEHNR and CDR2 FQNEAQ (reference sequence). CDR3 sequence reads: CASSPQDRVDGYTF. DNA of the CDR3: TGTGCCAGCAGCCCACAAGACAGGGTGGATGGCTACACCTTC.

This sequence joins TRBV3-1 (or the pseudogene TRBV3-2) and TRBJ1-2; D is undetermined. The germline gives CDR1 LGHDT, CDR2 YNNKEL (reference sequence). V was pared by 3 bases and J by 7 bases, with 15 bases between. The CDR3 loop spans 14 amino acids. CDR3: CASSQRSIGSGYTF. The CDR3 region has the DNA TGTGCCAGCAGCCAGAGGTCTATCGGGTCTGGCTACACCTTC.

The CDR3 DNA is TGTGCCAGCTTCCCGACTAGCGGCGGCACAGATACGCAGTATTTT. The encoded protein is CASFPTSGGTDTQYF. The V and J genes are TRBV6-5 and TRBJ2-3, with 9 bases lining up with TRBD2. V gave up 8 bases and J gave up 1 base; unmatched junction bases: 7. CDR1 is MNHEY, CDR2 SVGAGI, per germline. The CDR3 runs 15 residues.